The 23 T cell receptor beta chains in this list originate from one sample, sequenced in a study of T cell responses to AZD1222 COVID-19 vaccine. The method was immunoSEQ multiplex PCR; TCRdb's version includes in-frame clones alone and lacks a portion of them. The sample carries 100,000 to 140,000 clones, 87% recorded once. This specimen consisted of peripheral blood, obtained 28 days after the second AZD1222 dose. These receptors were taken from an adult who received the AZD1222 COVID-19 vaccine.

This clone was counted only a few times. CDR3 sequence reads: CASSQGDQGNQPQHF. The CDR3 DNA follows: TGTGCCAGTAGTCAGGGGGATCAGGGCAATCAGCCCCAGCATTTT. J is TRBJ1-5 and V is TRBV19; 7 bases agree with TRBD1. CDR1 is LNHDA, CDR2 SQIVND, per germline (reference sequence). The length of the CDR3 is 15 residues. Unmatched junction bases numbered 6, after V lost 5 bases and J lost 2 bases.

This chain joins TRBV27 and TRBJ1-3; a possible D gene is TRBD1 (5 bases). The CDR3 covers 15 residues. V lost 6 bases and J lost 2, with 14 bases in between. CDR1 and CDR2 (germline): MNHEY, SMNVEV (reference sequence). The CDR3 here is CASSSTGPPGNTIYF. DNA of the CDR3: TGTGCCAGCAGCTCCACAGGTCCTCCTGGAAACACCATATATTTT.

The chain carries TRBV9 and TRBJ1-2; D unresolved. Deletions cut 7 bases from V and 4 bases from J, with 17 bases between. Germline CDR1 is SGDLS and CDR2 is YYNGEE. CDR3 size: 14 residues. CDR3 nucleotide sequence: TGTGCCAGCGGCCCGGGTGACCTCAGCTATGGCTACACCTTC. As protein: CASGPGDLSYGYTF.

V is TRBV7-2 and J is TRBJ2-1; 11 bases are a match to TRBD2. Losses at the gene ends were 5 bases for V and 3 bases for J; bases not matched to a gene: 3. The CDR3 extends over 15 amino acids. The germline V gene has CDR1 SGHTA and CDR2 FQGNSA. CDR3 sequence reads: CASSTSGGRYNEQFF. The CDR3 DNA reads TGTGCCAGCAGCACTAGCGGGGGCCGCTACAATGAGCAGTTCTTC.

This clone has a single count. Written as DNA, the CDR3 is TGTGCCAGCAGTTCGCGACAGGGACTCCCCTACGAGCAGTACTTC. It translates to CASSSRQGLPYEQYF. The chain joins TRBV27 to TRBJ2-7; D might be TRBD1 (7 bases). The V end was cut by 4 bases, the J end by 2 bases, with 15 bases between. The CDR3 totals 15 residues. Per the germline V gene, CDR1 is MNHEY and CDR2 is SMNVEV (reference sequence).

The chain is built from TRBV5-1 and TRBJ2-1; perhaps TRBD1 as D (5 bases). Germline assignment: CDR1 SGHRS and CDR2 YFSETQ. CDR3 length equals 15 residues. Trimming removed 0 bases from V and 0 bases from J, with 7 bases in between. CDR3 DNA sequence: TGCGCCAGCAGCTTGGTGACAGCCTCCTACAATGAGCAGTTCTTC. Translating gives CASSLVTASYNEQFF.

The chain carries TRBV27 and TRBJ2-1; TRBD2 matches at 11 bases. This CDR3 contains 13 residues. Germline CDR1 MNHEY, CDR2 SMNVEV (reference sequence). The CDR3 protein is CTAGSGGGNEQFF. The CDR3 DNA reads as TGTACCGCCGGTAGCGGGGGGGGTAATGAGCAGTTCTTC.

The rearrangement joins TRBV3-1 (or the pseudogene TRBV3-2) to TRBJ1-6; D gene uncertain. The germline V gene has CDR1 LGHDT and CDR2 YNNKEL (reference sequence). V was cut by 1 base and J by 6 bases, with 13 bases left in between. The CDR3 is 16 amino acids. The chain's CDR3 is CASSQGAGAGNSPLHF. DNA of the CDR3: TGTGCCAGCAGCCAAGGGGCAGGAGCGGGTAATTCACCCCTCCACTTT.

This chain links TRBV11-2 with TRBJ1-6, with a tentative D call TRBD1 (5 bases). Germline loops: CDR1 SGHAT, CDR2 FQNNGV. The CDR3 spans 15 residues. V was shortened by 1 base and J by 8 bases, with 12 bases between the two germline ends. The CDR3 loop is CASSLVGRGYSPLHF. The CDR3 DNA follows: TGTGCCAGCAGCTTAGTGGGGCGAGGGTATTCACCCCTCCACTTT.

The rearrangement uses TRBV9 and TRBJ2-7; D remains ambiguous. V lost 1 base to trimming and J lost 6 bases, with 14 bases between them. Germline V gives CDR1 SGDLS, CDR2 YYNGEE. CDR3 length: 14 amino acids. The CDR3, as DNA: TGTGCCAGCAGCGTAACCCCCACCTCCGGCGAGCAGTACTTC. Protein product: CASSVTPTSGEQYF.

This clone was seen a handful of times. J is TRBJ2-7 and V is TRBV12-3 or TRBV12-4; unclear D gene. CDR3 length: 12 amino acids. V shed 3 bases and J shed 2 bases, with 5 bases lying between them. The CDR3 DNA reads as TGTGCCAGCAGTTTGGTGACCTACGAGCAGTACTTC. This gives the protein CASSLVTYEQYF.

The V and J genes are TRBV7-9 and TRBJ2-3, with D perhaps TRBD1 or TRBD2 (6 bases each). CDR1 is SEHNR, CDR2 FQNEAQ, per germline (reference sequence). Deletions cut 5 bases from V and 6 bases from J, with 15 bases between. This CDR3 is built from 14 residues. The CDR3 is CASSVLGGGDTQYF. The CDR3 DNA is TGTGCCAGCAGCGTACTAGGAGGGGGGGATACGCAGTATTTT.

This chain uses TRBV14 with TRBJ1-1, with 9 bases matching TRBD1. CDR1 is SGHDN, CDR2 FVKESK, per germline. Trimming took 4 bases from V and 6 from J; bases not matched to a gene: 9. The length of the CDR3 is 15 residues. CDR3 bases: TGTGCCAGCAGCCCGGGACAGGGCCGGAGGGCTGAAGCTTTCTTT. Amino acid sequence: CASSPGQGRRAEAFF.

This clone was picked up one time. The V gene is TRBV19, the J gene TRBJ2-5; 14 bases match TRBD2. The CDR3 loop spans 15 amino acids. With V trimmed by 6 bases and J by 4 bases, 4 bases remained unmatched. In germline, CDR1 is LNHDA, CDR2 SQIVND (reference sequence). CDR3 region: CASSPGTSGGETQYF. DNA for the CDR3: TGTGCCAGTAGCCCCGGGACTAGCGGGGGAGAGACCCAGTACTTC.

This rearrangement joins TRBV5-8 to TRBJ1-3; tentative D call: TRBD1 (6 bases). Looked up from germline, CDR1 is SGHTS and CDR2 is YDEGEE. CDR3 length: 15 amino acids. Trimming pared 4 bases from V and 0 bases from J, leaving 11 bases between. This CDR3 reads CASSRGQYSGNTIYF. The DNA for the CDR3 is TGTGCCAGCAGCAGAGGACAGTACTCTGGAAACACCATATATTTT.

The chain joins TRBV7-2 to TRBJ1-4, with a weak D call TRBD1 (5 bases). The V end was cut by 1 base, the J end by 14 bases, with 11 bases between. The germline V gene encodes CDR1 SGHTA and CDR2 FQGNSA. The CDR3 covers 12 residues. CDR3 DNA: TGTGCCAGCAGCTTAGTTGGGGGAAGTCTGTTTTTT. Encoded protein: CASSLVGGSLFF.

V is TRBV10-1 and J is TRBJ2-3; TRBD1 or TRBD2 may be the D gene (5 bases each). The CDR3 has 15 amino acids. V was shortened by 8 bases and J by 2 bases, with 17 bases between the two germline ends. CDR1 and CDR2 (germline): WNHNN, SYGVQD (reference sequence). The CDR3 nucleotides read TGCGCCAGCCACCCCGGATGGGGGTACACAGATACGCAGTATTTT. Amino acids: CASHPGWGYTDTQYF.

This clone turned up a few times. The chain employs TRBV28 and TRBJ2-1, with 8 nucleotides matching TRBD1. There are 15 residues in the CDR3. CDR1 is MDHEN and CDR2 is SYDVKM in the germline V gene. V lost 5 bases to trimming and J lost 1 base; unmatched junction nucleotides: 4. This chain's CDR3 is CASSITGGSYNEQFF. CDR3 nucleotide sequence: TGTGCCAGCAGTATAACAGGGGGTTCCTACAATGAGCAGTTCTTC. Together with reference TRBV28 and TRBJ2-1, the CDR3 gives the full variable domain: DVKVTQSSRYLVKRTGEKVFLECVQDMDHENMFWYRQDPGLGLRLIYFSYDVKMKEKGDIPEGYSVSREKKERFSLILESASTNQTSMYLCASSITGGSYNEQFFGPGTRLTVL.

The V and J genes are TRBV7-2 and TRBJ1-5, with no clear D. The CDR3 spans 12 residues. Trimming pared 5 bases from V and 6 bases from J, leaving 8 bases between. In germline, CDR1 is SGHTA, CDR2 FQGNSA. CDR3 residues: CASSAMAQPQHF. The CDR3 DNA reads as TGTGCCAGCAGCGCTATGGCTCAGCCCCAGCATTTT.

The chain couples TRBV7-9 to TRBJ2-6; possibly TRBD2 for D (5 bases). Trimming stripped 4 bases from V and 0 bases from J, with 7 bases between. The CDR3 contains 15 residues. Germline V gene sequence: CDR1 SEHNR, CDR2 FQNEAQ (reference sequence). The DNA of the CDR3 is TGTGCCAGCAGCTCGAGGGTCTCTGGGGCCAACGTCCTGACTTTC. It codes for CASSSRVSGANVLTF.

Many counts were recorded for this clone. This chain connects TRBV7-9 to TRBJ2-1; no definite D call. CDR3 length equals 15 residues. Between the trimmed V and J ends, which lost 5 bases and 2 bases, there was a span of 13 bases. The germline V gene has CDR1 SEHNR and CDR2 FQNEAQ (reference sequence). CDR3 DNA sequence: TGTGCCAGCAGCCGGGCCCTTAAGCCCTACAATGAGCAGTTCTTC. Amino acid sequence: CASSRALKPYNEQFF. The full variable domain, its missing parts supplied by reference TRBV7-9 and TRBJ2-1, is DTGVSQNPRHKITKRGQNVTFRCDPISEHNRLYWYRQTLGQGPEFLTYFQNEAQLEKSRLLSDRFSAERPKGSFSTLEIQRTEQGDSAMYLCASSRALKPYNEQFFGPGTRLTVL.

This clone was picked up one time. The rearrangement joins TRBV27 to TRBJ1-5, with TRBD1 identical over 9 bases. V trimming: 5 bases; J trimming: 6 bases; junction bases outside the gene matches: 8. The CDR3 loop spans 15 amino acids. Germline loops: CDR1 MNHEY, CDR2 SMNVEV (reference sequence). The CDR3 bases are TGTGCCAGCAGTGCTGAAACAGGGGGCGGTCAGCCCCAGCATTTT. Its translation: CASSAETGGGQPQHF.

Comment on this clone: Other DNA sequences of this sample code for an identical CDR3. The J gene is TRBJ2-1, the V gene TRBV9; D is ambiguous. Germline V CDR1 and CDR2: SGDLS, YYNGEE. The CDR3 length is 15 residues. Trimming left V 0 bases short and J 1 base short, with 8 bases between. The CDR3 DNA reads as TGTGCCAGCAGCGTAGAAGTCAGTTCCTACAATGAGCAGTTCTTC. It encodes CASSVEVSSYNEQFF.